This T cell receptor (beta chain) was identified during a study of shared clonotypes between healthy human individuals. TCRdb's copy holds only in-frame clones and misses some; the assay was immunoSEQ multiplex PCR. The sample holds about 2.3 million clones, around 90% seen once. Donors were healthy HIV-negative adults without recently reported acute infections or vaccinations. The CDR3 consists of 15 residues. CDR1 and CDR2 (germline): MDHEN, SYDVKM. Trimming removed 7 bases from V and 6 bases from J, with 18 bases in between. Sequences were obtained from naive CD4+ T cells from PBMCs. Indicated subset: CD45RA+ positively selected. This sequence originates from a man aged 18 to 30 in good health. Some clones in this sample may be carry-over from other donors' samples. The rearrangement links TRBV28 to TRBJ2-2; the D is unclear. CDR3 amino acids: CASTRLFNIAGELFF. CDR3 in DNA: TGTGCCAGCACCAGACTCTTTAATATTGCCGGGGAGCTGTTTTTT.